This TCR beta chain was documented in a study of T-cell reconstitution after alpha-beta-depleted transplantation in children. A library of TCRbeta sequences, prepared with unique molecular identifiers, was generated. One entry per CDR3 protein results from TCRdb running MiXCR on the PCR reads. The sample lists about 610,000 distinct CDR3 sequences, about 11% occurring once. This CDR3 has 16 amino acids. Germline CDR1 is DFQATT and CDR2 is SNEGSKA (reference sequence). Comment on this clonotype: At one boundary the junction diverges from the germline segment, which might be a read error.

This rearrangement joins TRBV20-1 to TRBJ1-3, with a tentative D call TRBD1 (6 bases). The TCR originated in a human donor who donated a stem cell graft to a child with acute myeloid leukemia. Sequenced here: PBMCs from the stem cell graft donor, sampled from the stem cell graft. The CDR3: CCASFPGQRSGNTIYF. The CDR3 DNA sequence: TGCTGTGCTAGTTTCCCCGGACAGAGATCTGGAAACACCATATATTTT.